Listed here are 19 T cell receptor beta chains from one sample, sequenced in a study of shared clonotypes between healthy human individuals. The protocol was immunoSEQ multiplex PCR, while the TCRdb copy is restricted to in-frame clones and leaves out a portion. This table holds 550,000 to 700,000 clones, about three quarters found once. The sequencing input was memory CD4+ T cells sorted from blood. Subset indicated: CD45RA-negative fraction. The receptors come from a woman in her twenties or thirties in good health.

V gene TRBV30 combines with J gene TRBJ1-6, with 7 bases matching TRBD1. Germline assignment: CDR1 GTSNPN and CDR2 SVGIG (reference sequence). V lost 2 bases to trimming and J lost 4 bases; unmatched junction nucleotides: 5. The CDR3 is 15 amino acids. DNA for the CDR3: TGTGCCTGGAGTCCCCCGGGACAGTATAATTCACCCCTCCACTTT. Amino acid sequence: CAWSPPGQYNSPLHF.

This chain's CDR3 is CASSQVNREETQYF. The CDR3, as DNA: TGCGCCAGCAGCCAAGTAAACAGAGAAGAGACCCAGTACTTC. The chain carries TRBV4-1 and TRBJ2-5; D is unresolved. The V end was cut by 1 base, the J end by 3 bases, with 9 bases between. This CDR3 region has 14 residues. The germline V gene encodes CDR1 MGHRA and CDR2 YSYEKL.

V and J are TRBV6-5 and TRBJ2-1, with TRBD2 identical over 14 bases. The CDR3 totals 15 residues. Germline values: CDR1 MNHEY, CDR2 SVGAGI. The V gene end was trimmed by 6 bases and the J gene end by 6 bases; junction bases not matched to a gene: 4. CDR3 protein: CASRLGTSGSNEQFF. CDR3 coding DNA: TGTGCCAGCAGGCTCGGGACTAGCGGGAGCAATGAGCAGTTCTTC.

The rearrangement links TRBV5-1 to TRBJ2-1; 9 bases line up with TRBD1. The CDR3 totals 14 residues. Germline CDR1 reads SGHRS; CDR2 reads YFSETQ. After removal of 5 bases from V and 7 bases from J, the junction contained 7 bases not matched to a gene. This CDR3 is CASSPGTGSNEQFF. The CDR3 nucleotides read TGCGCCAGCAGTCCCGGGACAGGGTCGAATGAGCAGTTCTTC.

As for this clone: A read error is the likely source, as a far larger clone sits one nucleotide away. Here the CDR3 reads CACQGAETQYF. For the CDR3, the DNA is TGTGCCTGCCAGGGGGCTGAGACCCAGTACTTC. The chain couples TRBV4-2 to TRBJ2-5; TRBD1 matches 8 bases. The CDR3 has 11 amino acids. The ends lost 11 bases at V and 5 bases at J; junction bases unmatched: 4. Per the germline V gene, CDR1 is LGHNA and CDR2 is YNFKEQ.

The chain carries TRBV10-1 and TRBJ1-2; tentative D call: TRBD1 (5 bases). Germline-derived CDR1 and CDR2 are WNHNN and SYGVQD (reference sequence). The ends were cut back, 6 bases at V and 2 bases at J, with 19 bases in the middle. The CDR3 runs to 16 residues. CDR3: CASRTPEGRENYGYTF. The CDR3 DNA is TGCGCCAGCAGAACTCCTGAGGGCAGGGAGAACTATGGCTACACCTTC.

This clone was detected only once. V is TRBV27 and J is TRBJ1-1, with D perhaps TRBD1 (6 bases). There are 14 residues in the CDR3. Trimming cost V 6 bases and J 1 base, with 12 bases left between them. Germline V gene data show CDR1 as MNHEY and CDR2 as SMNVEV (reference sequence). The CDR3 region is CASRYRAANTEAFF. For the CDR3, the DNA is TGTGCCAGCAGATACAGGGCCGCGAACACTGAAGCTTTCTTT.

The CDR3 region is CASSHPGTGVAYTF. For the CDR3, the DNA is TGCGCCAGCAGCCATCCCGGGACAGGGGTAGCCTACACCTTC. The chain recombines TRBV4-1 with TRBJ1-2; 10 bases match TRBD1. There are 14 residues in the CDR3. CDR1 is MGHRA, CDR2 YSYEKL, per germline. V gave up 3 bases and J gave up 10 bases; unmatched junction bases: 8.

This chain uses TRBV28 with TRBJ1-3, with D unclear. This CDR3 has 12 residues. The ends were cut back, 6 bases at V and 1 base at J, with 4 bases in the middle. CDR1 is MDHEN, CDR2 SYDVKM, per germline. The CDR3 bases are TGTGCCAGCAGCGCATCTGGAAACACCATATATTTT. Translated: CASSASGNTIYF.

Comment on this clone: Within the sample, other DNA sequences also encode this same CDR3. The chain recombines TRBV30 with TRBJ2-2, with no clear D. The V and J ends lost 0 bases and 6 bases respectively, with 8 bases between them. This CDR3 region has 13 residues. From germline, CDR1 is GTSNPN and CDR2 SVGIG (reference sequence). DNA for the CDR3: TGTGCCTGGAGTGTACTCGGTGCCGGGGAGCTGTTTTTT. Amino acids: CAWSVLGAGELFF.

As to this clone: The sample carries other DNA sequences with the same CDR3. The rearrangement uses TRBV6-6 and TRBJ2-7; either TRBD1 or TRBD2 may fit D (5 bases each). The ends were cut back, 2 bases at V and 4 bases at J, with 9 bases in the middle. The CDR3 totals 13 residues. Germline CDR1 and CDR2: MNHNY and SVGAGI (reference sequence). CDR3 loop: CASSYGDGYEQYF. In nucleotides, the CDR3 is TGTGCCAGCAGTTACGGGGACGGATACGAGCAGTACTTC.

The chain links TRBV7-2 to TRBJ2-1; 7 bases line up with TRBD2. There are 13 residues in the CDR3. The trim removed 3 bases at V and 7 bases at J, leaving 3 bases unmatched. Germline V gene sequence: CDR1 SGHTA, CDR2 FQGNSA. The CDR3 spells CASSFERDNEQFF. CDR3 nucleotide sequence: TGTGCCAGCAGCTTTGAGCGGGATAATGAGCAGTTCTTC.

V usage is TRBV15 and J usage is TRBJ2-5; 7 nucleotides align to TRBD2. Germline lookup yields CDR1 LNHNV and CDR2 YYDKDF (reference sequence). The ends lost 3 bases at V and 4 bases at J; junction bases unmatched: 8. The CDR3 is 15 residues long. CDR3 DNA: TGTGCCACCAGCAGGGACTCGGGAGGACGAGAGACCCAGTACTTC. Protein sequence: CATSRDSGGRETQYF.

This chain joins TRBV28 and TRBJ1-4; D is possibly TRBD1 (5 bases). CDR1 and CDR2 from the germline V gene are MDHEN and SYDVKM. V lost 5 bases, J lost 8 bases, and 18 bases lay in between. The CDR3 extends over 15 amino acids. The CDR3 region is CASSRSGGAREKLFF. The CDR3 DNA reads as TGTGCCAGCAGTAGGTCTGGAGGGGCTCGGGAAAAACTGTTTTTT. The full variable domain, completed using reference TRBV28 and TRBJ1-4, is DVKVTQSSRYLVKRTGEKVFLECVQDMDHENMFWYRQDPGLGLRLIYFSYDVKMKEKGDIPEGYSVSREKKERFSLILESASTNQTSMYLCASSRSGGAREKLFFGSGTQLSVL.

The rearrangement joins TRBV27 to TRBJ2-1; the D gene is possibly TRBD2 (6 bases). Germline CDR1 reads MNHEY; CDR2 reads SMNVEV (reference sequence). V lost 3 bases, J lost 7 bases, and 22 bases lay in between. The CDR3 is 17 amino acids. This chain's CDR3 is CASSLGGGFLPTNEQFF. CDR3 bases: TGTGCCAGCAGTTTGGGGGGAGGATTTCTCCCGACGAATGAGCAGTTCTTC.

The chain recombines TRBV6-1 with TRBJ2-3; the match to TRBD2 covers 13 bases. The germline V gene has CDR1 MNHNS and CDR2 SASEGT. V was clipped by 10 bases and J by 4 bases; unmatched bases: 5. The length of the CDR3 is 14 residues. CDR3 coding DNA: TGTGCCACCCTAGGACTAGCGGGGGCAGATACGCAGTATTTT. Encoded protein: CATLGLAGADTQYF.

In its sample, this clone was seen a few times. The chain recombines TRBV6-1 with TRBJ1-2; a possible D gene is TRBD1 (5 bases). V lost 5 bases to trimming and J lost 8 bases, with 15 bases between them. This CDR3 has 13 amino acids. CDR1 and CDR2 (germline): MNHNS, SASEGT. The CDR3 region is CASSTSGGKGYTF. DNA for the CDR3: TGTGCCAGCAGTACCTCGGGGGGAAAGGGCTACACCTTC.

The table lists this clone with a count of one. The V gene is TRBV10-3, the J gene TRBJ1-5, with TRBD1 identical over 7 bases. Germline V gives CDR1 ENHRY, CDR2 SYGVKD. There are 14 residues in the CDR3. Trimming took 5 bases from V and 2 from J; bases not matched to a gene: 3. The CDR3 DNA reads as TGTGCCATCAGTCAAGGACAGGGCAATCAGCCCCAGCATTTT. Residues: CAISQGQGNQPQHF.

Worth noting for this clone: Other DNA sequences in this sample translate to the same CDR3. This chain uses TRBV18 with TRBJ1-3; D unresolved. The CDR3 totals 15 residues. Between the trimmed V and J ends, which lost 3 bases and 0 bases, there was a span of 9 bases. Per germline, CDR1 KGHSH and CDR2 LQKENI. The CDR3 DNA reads TGTGCCAGCTCACCGACGGCCAGCTCTGGAAACACCATATATTTT. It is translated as CASSPTASSGNTIYF. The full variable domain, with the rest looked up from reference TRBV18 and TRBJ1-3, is NAGVMQNPRHLVRRRGQEARLRCSPMKGHSHVYWYRQLPEEGLKFMVYLQKENIIDESGMPKERFSAEFPKEGPSILRIQQVVRGDSAAYFCASSPTASSGNTIYFGEGSWLTVV.